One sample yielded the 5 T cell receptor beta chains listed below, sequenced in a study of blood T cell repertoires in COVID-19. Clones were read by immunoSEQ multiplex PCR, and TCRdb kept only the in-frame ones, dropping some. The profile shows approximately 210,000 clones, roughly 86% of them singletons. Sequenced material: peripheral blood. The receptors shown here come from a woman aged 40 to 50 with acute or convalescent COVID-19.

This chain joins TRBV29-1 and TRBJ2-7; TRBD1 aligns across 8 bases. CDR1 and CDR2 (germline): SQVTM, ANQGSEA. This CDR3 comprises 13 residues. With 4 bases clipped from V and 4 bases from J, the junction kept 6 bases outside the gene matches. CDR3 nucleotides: TGCAGCGTTGGGGCAGGGGGCTTGTACGAGCAGTACTTC. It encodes CSVGAGGLYEQYF.

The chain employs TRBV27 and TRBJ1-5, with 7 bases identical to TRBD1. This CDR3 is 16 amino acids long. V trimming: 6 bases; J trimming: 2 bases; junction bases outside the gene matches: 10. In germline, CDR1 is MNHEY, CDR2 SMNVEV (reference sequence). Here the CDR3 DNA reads TGTGCCAGCAGCCTACGCAGTACAGGGGGCAATCAGCCCCAGCATTTT. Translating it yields CASSLRSTGGNQPQHF.

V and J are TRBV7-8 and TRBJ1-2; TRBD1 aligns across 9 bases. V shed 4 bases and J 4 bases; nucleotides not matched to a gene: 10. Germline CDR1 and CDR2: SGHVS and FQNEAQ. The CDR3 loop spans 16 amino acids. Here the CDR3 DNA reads TGTGCCAGCAGCTCATATGTGGGACAGGGAGTCTATGGCTACACCTTC. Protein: CASSSYVGQGVYGYTF.

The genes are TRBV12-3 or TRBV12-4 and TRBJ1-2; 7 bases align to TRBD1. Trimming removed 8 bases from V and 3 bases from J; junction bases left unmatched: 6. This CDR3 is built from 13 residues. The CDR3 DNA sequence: TGTGCCAGCTCAGATACAGGGGACTATGGCTACACCTTC. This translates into CASSDTGDYGYTF.

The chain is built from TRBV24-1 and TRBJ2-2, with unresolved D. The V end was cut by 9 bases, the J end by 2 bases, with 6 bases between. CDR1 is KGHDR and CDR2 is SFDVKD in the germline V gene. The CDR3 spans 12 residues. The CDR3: CATADNTGELFF. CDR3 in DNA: TGTGCCACCGCAGATAACACCGGGGAGCTGTTTTTT.